The next 26 T cell receptor beta chains were all read from a single sample in a study of a mutant IDH1 vaccine in newly diagnosed glioma. These receptors have no known antigen. Time point noted: week 23, last vaccination. A 20-mer mutant IDH1 peptide at 300 ug was injected subcutaneously with topical imiquimod. TCRdb's table, derived via immunoSEQ multiplex PCR, lists solely in-frame clones and lacks some. The sample yields tens of thousands of clones, 84% seen once. The sequencing here drew on PBMCs, taken from a glioma patient whose treatment included an IDH1 peptide vaccine. The receptors shown here come from a man between 18 and 29 years old with glioma.

CDR3 loop: CAIKFGQGAYEQYF. The CDR3 coding sequence is TGTGCCATCAAGTTCGGGCAGGGGGCTTACGAGCAGTACTTC. J is TRBJ2-7 and V is TRBV10-3; TRBD1 matches at 8 bases. After removal of 7 bases from V and 4 bases from J, the junction contained 9 bases not matched to a gene. Germline lookup yields CDR1 ENHRY and CDR2 SYGVKD. The CDR3 covers 14 residues.

The rearrangement links TRBV4-1 to TRBJ2-7; TRBD1 aligns across 7 bases. Germline trimming cut 6 bases from V and 1 base from J; bases unmatched to any gene: 9. Germline-derived CDR1 and CDR2 are MGHRA and YSYEKL. The CDR3 consists of 15 residues. The CDR3 reads CASSTGLQGSYEQYF. CDR3 nucleotides: TGCGCCAGCAGTACCGGGTTACAGGGGTCCTACGAGCAGTACTTC.

The J gene is TRBJ2-1, the V gene TRBV4-2; TRBD2 is a possible D gene (6 bases). Per germline, CDR1 LGHNA and CDR2 YNFKEQ. The V gene lost 4 bases and the J gene lost 3 bases, with 22 bases spanning the gap. The CDR3 extends over 18 amino acids. The CDR3 spells CASSLDSRLVLGYNEQFF. In DNA form, the CDR3 reads TGTGCCAGCAGCCTCGACTCTAGACTAGTACTGGGCTACAATGAGCAGTTCTTC.

This clone has just a few counts. The chain uses TRBV7-3 and TRBJ2-2; D ambiguous. This CDR3 comprises 15 residues. In germline, CDR1 is SGHTA, CDR2 FQGTGA. The germline V and J ends were trimmed by 2 bases and 6 bases, with 13 bases remaining between them. The CDR3, as DNA: TGTGCCAGCAGCTTAGGTCCACGAAAGGCCGGGGAGCTGTTTTTT. The encoded protein is CASSLGPRKAGELFF.

The rearrangement uses TRBV18 and TRBJ2-7, with D maybe TRBD2 (6 bases). This CDR3 region has 16 residues. V lost 2 bases to trimming and J lost 2 bases, with 16 bases between them. The germline V gene encodes CDR1 KGHSH and CDR2 LQKENI. CDR3 sequence: CASSPDFGGLPYEQYF. CDR3 sequence (DNA): TGTGCCAGCTCACCAGATTTTGGAGGGTTACCCTACGAGCAGTACTTC.

Only one count was recorded for this clone. The chain carries TRBV6-5 and TRBJ1-5; maybe TRBD1 (6 bases). The CDR3 has 14 residues. V gave up 6 bases and J gave up 4 bases, with 13 bases separating them. CDR1 and CDR2 from the germline V gene are MNHEY and SVGAGI. The CDR3 reads CASRPDRINQPQHF. CDR3 DNA sequence: TGTGCCAGCAGGCCCGACAGGATAAATCAGCCCCAGCATTTT.

The chain uses TRBV4-1 and TRBJ2-7; D is unresolved. The V end lost 1 base, the J end lost 0 bases, and 16 bases lay between the germline ends. CDR3 length: 17 residues. Germline lookup yields CDR1 MGHRA and CDR2 YSYEKL. The CDR3 protein is CASSQGSSRRSSYEQYF. For the CDR3, the DNA is TGCGCCAGCAGCCAAGGCTCCTCTAGGCGAAGCTCCTACGAGCAGTACTTC.

The chain is built from TRBV10-3 and TRBJ1-5; 7 bases match TRBD1. The CDR3 is made up of 13 amino acids. V shed 10 bases and J 6 bases; nucleotides not matched to a gene: 9. Germline V gene data show CDR1 as ENHRY and CDR2 as SYGVKD. CDR3 sequence reads: CATRARGGQPQHF. For the CDR3, the DNA is TGTGCCACCAGGGCCAGGGGGGGTCAGCCCCAGCATTTT.

The V call is TRBV6-5, the J call TRBJ2-1; D is undetermined. The V and J ends lost 3 bases and 6 bases respectively, with 3 bases between them. CDR1 MNHEY and CDR2 SVGAGI come from the germline V gene. This CDR3 region has 11 residues. The CDR3 region is CASSYSNEQFF. The CDR3 bases are TGTGCCAGCAGTTATAGCAATGAGCAGTTCTTC.

This clone is judged medium-sized. The identical CDR3 is also encoded by other nucleotide sequences in the sample. CDR3 protein: CASSQELQGAYGYTF. CDR3 bases: TGCGCCAGCAGCCAAGAGTTACAGGGAGCCTATGGCTACACCTTC. This chain joins TRBV4-3 and TRBJ1-2, with D perhaps matching TRBD1 (6 bases). V lost 0 bases and J lost 4, with 12 bases in between. Germline V gene data show CDR1 as LGHNA and CDR2 as YSLEER. This CDR3 has 15 amino acids.

J is TRBJ1-2 and V is TRBV7-2, with a weak D call TRBD1 (5 bases). V was pared by 5 bases and J by 9 bases, with 22 bases between. Germline CDR1 SGHTA, CDR2 FQGNSA. The CDR3 loop spans 15 amino acids. CDR3 DNA: TGTGCCAGCAGCCAGGGACCTCCTACATTTAGGAGCTACACCTTC. It is translated as CASSQGPPTFRSYTF.

This clone has only a few counts. This chain links TRBV4-2 with TRBJ2-5, with D uncertain. V lost 0 bases to trimming and J lost 6 bases, with 5 bases between them. The CDR3 runs 12 residues. Looked up from germline, CDR1 is LGHNA and CDR2 is YNFKEQ. The CDR3 loop reads CASSQDLKTQYF. CDR3 nucleotide sequence: TGTGCCAGCAGCCAAGACCTGAAGACCCAGTACTTC.

This rearrangement joins TRBV18 to TRBJ2-2; no firm D call. CDR3 length: 17 residues. Germline-derived CDR1 and CDR2 are KGHSH and LQKENI. Trimming took 4 bases from V and 1 from J, leaving 16 bases between them. DNA for the CDR3: TGTGCCAGCTCACTAACTCTGGGGTTTGAGAACACCGGGGAGCTGTTTTTT. Encoded protein: CASSLTLGFENTGELFF.

The chain has TRBV18 and TRBJ1-1; D ambiguous. Germline V gene lookup returns CDR1 KGHSH and CDR2 LQKENI. The CDR3 has 17 amino acids. V gave up 3 bases and J gave up 1 base, with 18 bases separating them. The CDR3 here is CASSPGIGNGGNTEAFF. The CDR3 DNA reads TGTGCCAGCTCACCGGGCATCGGAAACGGAGGGAACACTGAAGCTTTCTTT. Full variable domain (rest looked up from reference TRBV18 and TRBJ1-1): NAGVMQNPRHLVRRRGQEARLRCSPMKGHSHVYWYRQLPEEGLKFMVYLQKENIIDESGMPKERFSAEFPKEGPSILRIQQVVRGDSAAYFCASSPGIGNGGNTEAFFGQGTRLTVV.

The chain combines TRBV28 with TRBJ2-2; perhaps TRBD2 as D (5 bases). Trimming took off 6 bases at V and 7 bases at J, with 15 bases between the two ends. Germline CDR1 reads MDHEN; CDR2 reads SYDVKM. This CDR3 has 14 amino acids. CDR3 protein: CASSDPNGIGELFF. CDR3 nucleotide sequence: TGTGCCAGCAGCGACCCCAACGGGATCGGGGAGCTGTTTTTT. Full variable domain (rest looked up from reference TRBV28 and TRBJ2-2): DVKVTQSSRYLVKRTGEKVFLECVQDMDHENMFWYRQDPGLGLRLIYFSYDVKMKEKGDIPEGYSVSREKKERFSLILESASTNQTSMYLCASSDPNGIGELFFGEGSRLTVL.

The chain carries TRBV4-1 and TRBJ2-7, with 7 bases aligning to TRBD2. After removal of 5 bases from V and 9 bases from J, the junction contained 7 bases not matched to a gene. Germline CDR1 MGHRA, CDR2 YSYEKL. The CDR3 is 12 amino acids. As DNA, the CDR3 is TGCGCCAGCAGCGACCCTGGGGGGGGGCAGTACTTC. This sequence encodes CASSDPGGGQYF.

For the CDR3, the DNA is TGCGCCAGCAGCCAAGGGGGAATACCAGGGAGCGCCTACGAGCAGTACTTC. This codes for CASSQGGIPGSAYEQYF. This sequence joins TRBV4-1 and TRBJ2-7; the D gene could be TRBD1 or TRBD2 (5 bases each). CDR3 length equals 17 residues. V was shortened by 1 base and J by 2 bases, with 18 bases between the two germline ends. Germline loops: CDR1 MGHRA, CDR2 YSYEKL.

The rearrangement links TRBV28 to TRBJ2-4; perhaps TRBD2 as D (5 bases). The CDR3 runs to 14 residues. V was shortened by 5 bases and J by 6 bases, with 14 bases between the two germline ends. Germline-derived CDR1 and CDR2 are MDHEN and SYDVKM. The DNA for the CDR3 is TGTGCCAGCAGTCCAGCGAGGGAAAGAAACATTCAGTACTTC. Its protein product is CASSPARERNIQYF.

The chain couples TRBV7-9 to TRBJ1-3; D might be TRBD1 (6 bases). This CDR3 contains 19 residues. Germline V lookup: CDR1 SEHNR, CDR2 FQNEAQ (reference sequence). V shed 5 bases and J shed 0 bases, with 23 bases lying between them. Here the CDR3 DNA reads TGTGCCAGCAGCGCAGCCCCGGGGGACCAAGGGGGCTCTGGAAACACCATATATTTT. As protein: CASSAAPGDQGGSGNTIYF.

On this clone: The same CDR3 also results from other DNA sequences found in this sample. The rearrangement joins TRBV20-1 to TRBJ1-2; no clear D. Germline lookup yields CDR1 DFQATT and CDR2 SNEGSKA (reference sequence). CDR3 length equals 11 residues. The V and J ends lost 1 base and 5 bases respectively, with 5 bases between them. The CDR3 DNA follows: TGCAGTGCTAGAGTCCCTTATGGCTACACCTTC. Amino acids: CSARVPYGYTF.

V and J are TRBV4-2 and TRBJ2-5, with 11 bases identical to TRBD2. V lost 4 bases and J lost 0; bases outside the gene matches: 7. The CDR3 is 17 amino acids. Germline assignment: CDR1 LGHNA and CDR2 YNFKEQ. CDR3 residues: CASSPLLAGGDQETQYF. The CDR3 DNA is TGTGCCAGCAGCCCCCTCCTAGCGGGGGGCGACCAAGAGACCCAGTACTTC.

The chain recombines TRBV6-1 with TRBJ2-7; 11 nucleotides match TRBD1. CDR3 length equals 16 residues. The V gene's germline CDR1 is MNHNS and CDR2 SASEGT. J lost 3 bases, V lost 3 bases, and 7 bases had no gene match. The CDR3 is CASSDFGQGASYEQYF. Written as DNA, the CDR3 is TGTGCCAGCAGTGATTTCGGACAGGGGGCTAGCTACGAGCAGTACTTC.

The rearrangement joins TRBV7-9 to TRBJ1-2; maybe TRBD1 (6 bases). The CDR3 has 13 residues. From germline, CDR1 is SEHNR and CDR2 FQNEAQ (reference sequence). V lost 4 bases, J lost 6 bases, and 12 bases lay in between. CDR3 residues: CASSSGQPDGYTF. As DNA, the CDR3 is TGTGCCAGCAGCTCCGGACAGCCGGATGGCTACACCTTC. The full variable domain, completed using reference TRBV7-9 and TRBJ1-2, is DTGVSQNPRHKITKRGQNVTFRCDPISEHNRLYWYRQTLGQGPEFLTYFQNEAQLEKSRLLSDRFSAERPKGSFSTLEIQRTEQGDSAMYLCASSSGQPDGYTFGSGTRLTVV.

This chain links TRBV5-6 with TRBJ2-7; D unresolved. This CDR3 is built from 14 residues. CDR1 and CDR2 from the germline V gene are SGHDT and YYEEEE. Trimming left V 3 bases short and J 3 bases short, with 13 bases between. CDR3 bases: TGTGCCAGCAGCTCGGATACACGGGTCTACGAGCAGTACTTC. Protein sequence: CASSSDTRVYEQYF.

This chain joins TRBV19 and TRBJ1-5; maybe TRBD1 (5 bases). CDR1 is LNHDA, CDR2 SQIVND, per germline (reference sequence). V was shortened by 10 bases and J by 2 bases, with 15 bases between the two germline ends. The CDR3 is 14 amino acids. Written as DNA, the CDR3 is TGTGCCACTACTGTGGGCAGGGGCAATCAGCCCCAGCATTTT. Its protein is CATTVGRGNQPQHF.

V gene TRBV5-4 combines with J gene TRBJ1-1; 8 nucleotides align to TRBD1. The V and J ends lost 4 bases and 1 base, in that order; junction bases with no gene match: 3. This CDR3 is 14 amino acids long. Looked up from germline, CDR1 is SGHNT and CDR2 is YYREEE (reference sequence). The DNA of the CDR3 is TGTGCCAGCAGCCTCGGGACAGGGAACACTGAAGCTTTCTTT. This sequence encodes CASSLGTGNTEAFF. Supplemented by reference TRBV5-4 and TRBJ1-1, the full variable domain reads ETGVTQSPTHLIKTRGQQVTLRCSSQSGHNTVSWYQQALGQGPQFIFQYYREEENGRGNFPPRFSGLQFPNYSSELNVNALELDDSALYLCASSLGTGNTEAFFGQGTRLTVV.